These 30 T cell receptor beta chains were sequenced from one sample in a study of T cells after yellow fever vaccination. MiXCR was run by TCRdb on the 5' RACE reads, yielding one entry per CDR3 protein. The table records a few hundred thousand distinct CDR3 sequences, 6.9% of them present only once. The material was CD4+ T cells sorted from PBMCs, obtained 15 days after the yellow fever booster vaccination. The origin of the receptors is a man aged 30 to 39 who received the YFV17D yellow fever vaccine.

This chain joins TRBV24-1 and TRBJ2-1; D call uncertain. Germline V gene data show CDR1 as KGHDR and CDR2 as SFDVKD. The CDR3 spans 14 residues. V was trimmed by 2 bases and J by 2 bases, leaving 6 bases between them. The CDR3 DNA is TGTGCCACCAGTGATTCCGAGCCCTACAATGAGCAGTTCTTC. It encodes CATSDSEPYNEQFF.

The V call is TRBV29-1, the J call TRBJ2-5; 8 nucleotides align to TRBD2. CDR3 length equals 14 residues. V dropped 2 bases and J dropped 2; count of bases not matched to a gene: 4. Germline V CDR1 and CDR2: SQVTM, ANQGSEA. For the CDR3, the DNA is TGCAGCGTTGAACTAGCGGGTGGACAAGAGACCCAGTACTTC. Encoded protein: CSVELAGGQETQYF.

This chain uses TRBV19 with TRBJ2-1, with 10 nucleotides matching TRBD2. The V and J ends lost 10 bases and 5 bases, in that order; junction bases with no gene match: 2. Looked up from germline, CDR1 is LNHDA and CDR2 is SQIVND (reference sequence). The CDR3 length is 12 residues. The chain's CDR3 is CATGLADNEQFF. The CDR3 nucleotides read TGTGCCACAGGACTAGCGGACAATGAGCAGTTCTTC.

At least ten counts were recorded for this clonotype. The chain combines TRBV5-5 with TRBJ2-3, with D possibly TRBD2 on 6 matching bases. The CDR3 covers 14 residues. Trimming took 4 bases from V and 3 from J, leaving 12 bases between them. Germline loops: CDR1 SGHKS, CDR2 YYEKEE (reference sequence). The CDR3 is CASSGGSRTDTQYF. CDR3 coding DNA: TGTGCCAGCAGCGGGGGGTCTAGAACAGATACGCAGTATTTT.

This clonotype was seen only a few times. The rearrangement joins TRBV3-1 to TRBJ1-1; D remains ambiguous. This CDR3 comprises 13 residues. V lost 0 bases, J lost 6 bases, and 8 bases lay in between. Germline CDR1 reads LGHDT; CDR2 reads YNNKEL (reference sequence). The CDR3 region is CASSQDIRSEAFF. DNA of the CDR3: TGTGCCAGCAGCCAAGATATAAGGTCTGAAGCTTTCTTT.

V and J are TRBV7-2 and TRBJ1-2, with D unresolved. In germline, CDR1 is SGHTA, CDR2 FQGNSA. Trimming stripped 0 bases from V and 2 bases from J, with 4 bases between. This CDR3 region has 13 residues. CDR3 loop: CASSLAQNYGYTF. CDR3 nucleotides: TGTGCCAGCAGCTTAGCTCAGAACTATGGCTACACCTTC.

This clonotype was seen more than once but under ten times. The chain carries TRBV20-1 and TRBJ2-1; 8 nucleotides line up with TRBD2. After removal of 3 bases from V and 9 bases from J, the junction contained 22 bases not matched to a gene. The CDR3 loop spans 18 amino acids. Germline V gene data show CDR1 as DFQATT and CDR2 as SNEGSKA (reference sequence). CDR3 DNA: TGCAGTGCTAGCGATACCACCTTACTAGCGGCCCGTGGGGGTGAGCAGTTCTTC. Amino acids: CSASDTTLLAARGGEQFF.

This clonotype was detected ten times or more. The chain is built from TRBV2 and TRBJ1-1, with D hard to call. V shed 5 bases and J shed 5 bases, with 18 bases lying between them. Per germline, CDR1 SNHLY and CDR2 FYNNEI. The CDR3 length is 15 residues. This CDR3 reads CASSPRTYEETEAFF. The CDR3 DNA follows: TGTGCCAGCAGTCCCCGAACCTACGAAGAAACTGAAGCTTTCTTT.

This clonotype showed up just a few times. V gene TRBV24-1 combines with J gene TRBJ2-3, with D maybe TRBD2 (6 bases). The CDR3 spans 17 residues. V was pared by 4 bases and J by 1 base, with 17 bases between. Looked up from germline, CDR1 is KGHDR and CDR2 is SFDVKD. The CDR3 nucleotides are TGTGCCACCAGTGACCCGGCGGGACGGGGCGGCACAGATACGCAGTATTTT. Its translation is CATSDPAGRGGTDTQYF.

In the case of this clonotype: A much more abundant neighbour one base away suggests this may be a read error. The V gene is TRBV12-3 or TRBV12-4, the J gene TRBJ2-2; 10 positions agree with TRBD1. This CDR3 region has 16 residues. The CDR3 DNA reads TGTGTCAGCAGCTCCGGGACAGGGGTGGGCACCGGGGAGCTGTTTTTT. It translates to CVSSSGTGVGTGELFF.

The chain's CDR3 is CASSFSGSGDTQYF. The CDR3 DNA is TGTGCCAGCAGCTTTTCCGGGAGTGGAGATACGCAGTATTTT. V is TRBV7-9 and J is TRBJ2-3, with a possible D match to TRBD2 (6 bases). Germline-derived CDR1 and CDR2 are SEHNR and FQNEAQ (reference sequence). The V gene lost 3 bases and the J gene lost 5 bases, with 12 bases spanning the gap. The CDR3 runs to 14 residues. Combining the CDR3 with reference TRBV7-9 and TRBJ2-3 gives the whole variable domain DTGVSQNPRHKITKRGQNVTFRCDPISEHNRLYWYRQTLGQGPEFLTYFQNEAQLEKSRLLSDRFSAERPKGSFSTLEIQRTEQGDSAMYLCASSFSGSGDTQYFGPGTRLTVL.

Many counts were recorded for this clonotype. The chain uses TRBV3-1 and TRBJ2-7; D is possibly TRBD2 (6 bases). This CDR3 contains 19 residues. The germline V and J ends were trimmed by 0 bases and 2 bases, with 23 bases remaining between them. Germline CDR1 and CDR2: LGHDT and YNNKEL (reference sequence). CDR3 in DNA: TGTGCCAGCAGCCAAGATGGATTCGAGGACTATCAGTCAACCTACGAGCAGTACTTC. It codes for CASSQDGFEDYQSTYEQYF.

The genes are TRBV12-3 or TRBV12-4 and TRBJ1-4; 8 bases map to TRBD1. The CDR3 covers 18 residues. V dropped 5 bases and J dropped 4; count of bases not matched to a gene: 15. CDR3 region: CASSPALKTGGGNEKLFF. The CDR3 coding sequence is TGTGCCAGCAGTCCAGCCCTTAAAACAGGGGGAGGTAATGAAAAACTGTTTTTT.

This clonotype appeared many times. The chain has TRBV9 and TRBJ1-6; D remains unclear. Germline CDR1 and CDR2: SGDLS and YYNGEE. CDR3 length: 14 amino acids. The ends were cut back, 3 bases at V and 7 bases at J, with 11 bases in the middle. CDR3 region: CASSGIYGNSPLHF. In DNA form, the CDR3 reads TGTGCCAGCAGCGGGATCTATGGCAATTCACCCCTCCACTTT.

This clonotype was seen a few times. The gene calls are TRBV11-2 and TRBJ2-5; a possible D gene is TRBD2 (5 bases). V was clipped by 1 base and J by 4 bases, with 16 bases between them. This CDR3 is built from 16 residues. The germline V gene has CDR1 SGHAT and CDR2 FQNNGV. The CDR3 nucleotides are TGTGCCAGCAGCTTAGTTGGCGGGTTCGGGGTAGAGACCCAGTACTTC. The encoded protein is CASSLVGGFGVETQYF.

This clonotype was seen ten or more times. The chain recombines TRBV10-3 with TRBJ2-1, with D perhaps TRBD1 (6 bases). Germline values: CDR1 ENHRY, CDR2 SYGVKD. V was clipped by 2 bases and J by 4 bases, with 6 bases between them. CDR3 length: 13 residues. The CDR3 region is CAISEGQYNEQFF. DNA for the CDR3: TGTGCCATCAGTGAGGGACAGTACAATGAGCAGTTCTTC.

This clonotype was seen a handful of times. This chain uses TRBV7-2 with TRBJ1-3; 7 bases agree with TRBD1. Unmatched junction bases numbered 4, after V lost 5 bases and J lost 0 bases. From germline, CDR1 is SGHTA and CDR2 FQGNSA. There are 15 residues in the CDR3. This CDR3 is CASSLDRNSGNTIYF. The CDR3, as DNA: TGTGCCAGCAGCCTGGACAGGAACTCTGGAAACACCATATATTTT.

This clonotype showed up just a few times. The chain employs TRBV6-1 and TRBJ1-1; D is ambiguous. Trimming stripped 6 bases from V and 0 bases from J, with 8 bases between. The CDR3 has 13 residues. Germline CDR1 and CDR2: MNHNS and SASEGT. Here the CDR3 DNA reads TGTGCCAGCAGAGAGTCTGTGAACACTGAAGCTTTCTTT. This gives the protein CASRESVNTEAFF.

The V gene is TRBV5-1, the J gene TRBJ2-5, with a possible D match to TRBD1 (5 bases). The CDR3 extends over 14 amino acids. CDR1 and CDR2 from the germline V gene are SGHRS and YFSETQ. The V end was cut by 0 bases, the J end by 5 bases, with 11 bases between. CDR3 sequence (DNA): TGCGCCAGCAGCTTGGCACTGGGGCCGGAGACCCAGTACTTC. Its translation: CASSLALGPETQYF.

The CDR3 DNA reads TGTGCCAGCAGCCACCGCGGGAGGGCCTGGGAGACCCAGTACTTC. The encoded protein is CASSHRGRAWETQYF. The chain couples TRBV7-2 to TRBJ2-5; 9 nucleotides match TRBD2. CDR3 size: 15 residues. Germline values: CDR1 SGHTA, CDR2 FQGNSA. The V and J ends lost 5 bases and 5 bases, in that order; junction bases with no gene match: 9.

This clonotype showed up just a few times. This chain links TRBV9 with TRBJ2-7; D may correspond to TRBD1 or TRBD2 (5 bases each). The CDR3 length is 17 residues. V was trimmed by 0 bases and J by 2 bases, leaving 18 bases between them. Germline loops: CDR1 SGDLS, CDR2 YYNGEE. The CDR3 DNA reads as TGTGCCAGCAGCGTAGAGGCCGGGGCAGCGCGAACCTACGAGCAGTACTTC. Its protein product is CASSVEAGAARTYEQYF.

V gene TRBV28 combines with J gene TRBJ1-1; weak D call: TRBD1 (5 bases). V was cut by 7 bases and J by 9 bases, with 21 bases left in between. Germline values: CDR1 MDHEN, CDR2 SYDVKM. This CDR3 spans 14 amino acids. Here the CDR3 reads CASTPSGAARQAFF. The CDR3 DNA is TGTGCCAGCACCCCCTCCGGGGCAGCCCGACAAGCTTTCTTT.

In its sample, this clonotype was seen a few times. DNA for the CDR3: TGTGCCAGTAGTATAGGACAACCCTCCGAGCAGTACTTC. It encodes CASSIGQPSEQYF. V gene TRBV19 combines with J gene TRBJ2-7; no reliable D call. The V gene's germline CDR1 is LNHDA and CDR2 SQIVND (reference sequence). Trimming cost V 1 base and J 6 bases, with 10 bases left between them. The CDR3 loop spans 13 amino acids.

CDR3 protein: CASSLGTGRPHNEQFF. In DNA form, the CDR3 reads TGTGCCAGCAGCTTAGGTACGGGACGTCCCCACAATGAGCAGTTCTTC. V usage is TRBV11-3 and J usage is TRBJ2-1, with D possibly called TRBD1 or TRBD2 (5 bases each). The V end lost 1 base, the J end lost 5 bases, and 15 bases lay between the germline ends. CDR1 is SGHNT, CDR2 YENEEA, per germline. CDR3 length: 16 amino acids.

This chain uses TRBV20-1 with TRBJ2-1, with 13 bases lining up with TRBD2. Germline V lookup: CDR1 DFQATT, CDR2 SNEGSKA (reference sequence). This CDR3 is 15 amino acids long. Losses at the gene ends were 5 bases for V and 5 bases for J; bases not matched to a gene: 6. CDR3 in amino acids: CSAARGTSGDNEQFF. DNA of the CDR3: TGCAGTGCTGCCCGAGGGACTAGCGGGGACAATGAGCAGTTCTTC.

This clonotype was seen a few times. The chain carries TRBV4-2 and TRBJ2-1; tentatively, D is TRBD1 (6 bases). V shed 0 bases and J shed 9 bases, with 12 bases lying between them. The CDR3 is 14 residues long. Germline V gene sequence: CDR1 LGHNA, CDR2 YNFKEQ. The DNA for the CDR3 is TGTGCCAGCAGCCAAGATATACAGGGTGGTGAGCAGTTCTTC. Protein product: CASSQDIQGGEQFF.

This clonotype was recorded many times. The V call is TRBV20-1, the J call TRBJ2-5; unclear D gene. The germline gives CDR1 DFQATT, CDR2 SNEGSKA (reference sequence). The CDR3 extends over 12 amino acids. V lost 6 bases to trimming and J lost 0 bases, with 8 bases between them. CDR3 amino acids: CSASKYQETQYF. CDR3 nucleotide sequence: TGCAGTGCCAGCAAGTACCAAGAGACCCAGTACTTC.

This chain links TRBV7-2 with TRBJ2-1, with TRBD1 matching over 9 bases. The CDR3 is made up of 14 amino acids. CDR1 and CDR2 (germline): SGHTA, FQGNSA. The V and J ends lost 8 bases and 7 bases, in that order; junction bases with no gene match: 9. For the CDR3, the DNA is TGTGCCAGCCTCCGGGACAGGGAGAAAAATGAGCAGTTCTTC. This gives the protein CASLRDREKNEQFF.

The rearrangement links TRBV30 to TRBJ2-1; 8 bases are shared with TRBD2. Germline V lookup: CDR1 GTSNPN, CDR2 SVGIG (reference sequence). V shed 7 bases, J shed 4 bases, and the junction held 24 bases outside the gene matches. CDR3 length: 19 residues. In DNA, the CDR3 is TGTGCCTCACGAACGGCCGGGGATCAAAGCGGGAGAGGGTACAATGAGCAGTTCTTC. The encoded protein is CASRTAGDQSGRGYNEQFF.

The table lists this clonotype with a few counts. This chain links TRBV20-1 with TRBJ2-7; 8 bases align to TRBD1. Looked up from germline, CDR1 is DFQATT and CDR2 is SNEGSKA (reference sequence). This CDR3 contains 14 residues. J was trimmed by 7 bases and V by 5 bases; bases with no gene match: 13. The CDR3 DNA reads TGCAGTGCTTCAAACCAGGGGGCGCGAGGGGAGCAGTACTTC. Protein sequence: CSASNQGARGEQYF.